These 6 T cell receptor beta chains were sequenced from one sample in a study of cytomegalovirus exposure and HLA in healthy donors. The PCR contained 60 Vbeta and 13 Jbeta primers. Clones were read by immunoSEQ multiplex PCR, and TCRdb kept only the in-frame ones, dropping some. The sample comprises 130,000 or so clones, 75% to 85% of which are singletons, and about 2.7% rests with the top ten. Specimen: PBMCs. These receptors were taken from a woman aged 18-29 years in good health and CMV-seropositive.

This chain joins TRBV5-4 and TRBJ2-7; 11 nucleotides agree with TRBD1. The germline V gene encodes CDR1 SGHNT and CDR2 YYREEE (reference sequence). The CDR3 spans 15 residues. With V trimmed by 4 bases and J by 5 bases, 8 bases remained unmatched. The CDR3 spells CASSLGWTGGDEQYF. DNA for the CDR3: TGTGCCAGCAGCCTTGGATGGACAGGGGGCGACGAGCAGTACTTC.

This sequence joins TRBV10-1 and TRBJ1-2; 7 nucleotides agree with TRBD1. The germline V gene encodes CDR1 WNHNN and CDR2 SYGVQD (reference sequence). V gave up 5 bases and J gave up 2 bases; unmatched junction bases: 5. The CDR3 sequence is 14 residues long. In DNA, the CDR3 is TGCGCCAGCAGTCCCGGGACAGCCAACTATGGCTACACCTTC. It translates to CASSPGTANYGYTF.

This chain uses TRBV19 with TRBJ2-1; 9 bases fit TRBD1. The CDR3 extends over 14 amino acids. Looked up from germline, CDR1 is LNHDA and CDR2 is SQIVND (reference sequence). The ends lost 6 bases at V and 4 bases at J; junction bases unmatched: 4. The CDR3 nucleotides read TGTGCCAGTAGCAACAGGGGGCTATACAATGAGCAGTTCTTC. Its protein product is CASSNRGLYNEQFF.

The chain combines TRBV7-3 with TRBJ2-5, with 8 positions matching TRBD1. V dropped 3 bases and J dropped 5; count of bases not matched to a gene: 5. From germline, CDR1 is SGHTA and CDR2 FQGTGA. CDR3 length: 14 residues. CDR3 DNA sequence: TGTGCCAGCAGCTTCGGACAGGGTGGGGAGACCCAGTACTTC. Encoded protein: CASSFGQGGETQYF.

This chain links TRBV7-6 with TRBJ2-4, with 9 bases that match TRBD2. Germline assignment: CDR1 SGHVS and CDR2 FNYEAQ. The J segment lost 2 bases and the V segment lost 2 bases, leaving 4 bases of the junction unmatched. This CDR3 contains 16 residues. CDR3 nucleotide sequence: TGTGCCAGCAGCTTACCCAGCGGGGGGTCCAAAAACATTCAGTACTTC. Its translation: CASSLPSGGSKNIQYF.

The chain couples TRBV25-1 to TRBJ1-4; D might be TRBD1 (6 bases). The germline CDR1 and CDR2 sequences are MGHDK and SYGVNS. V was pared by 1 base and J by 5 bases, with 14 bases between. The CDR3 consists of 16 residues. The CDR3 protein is CASSESRNRVNEKLFF. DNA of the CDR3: TGTGCCAGCAGTGAATCTAGGAACAGGGTCAATGAAAAACTGTTTTTT.